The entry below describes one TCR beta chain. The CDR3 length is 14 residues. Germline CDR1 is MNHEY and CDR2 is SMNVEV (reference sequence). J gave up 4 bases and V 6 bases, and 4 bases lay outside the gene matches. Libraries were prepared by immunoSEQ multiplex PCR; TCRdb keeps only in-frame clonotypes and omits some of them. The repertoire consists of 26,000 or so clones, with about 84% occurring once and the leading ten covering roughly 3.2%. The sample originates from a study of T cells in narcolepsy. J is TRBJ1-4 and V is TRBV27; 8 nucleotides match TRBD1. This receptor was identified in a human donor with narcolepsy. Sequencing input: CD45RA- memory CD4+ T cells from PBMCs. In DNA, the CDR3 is TGTGCCAGCAGATGGACAGGGTATAATGAAAAACTGTTTTTT. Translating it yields CASRWTGYNEKLFF.